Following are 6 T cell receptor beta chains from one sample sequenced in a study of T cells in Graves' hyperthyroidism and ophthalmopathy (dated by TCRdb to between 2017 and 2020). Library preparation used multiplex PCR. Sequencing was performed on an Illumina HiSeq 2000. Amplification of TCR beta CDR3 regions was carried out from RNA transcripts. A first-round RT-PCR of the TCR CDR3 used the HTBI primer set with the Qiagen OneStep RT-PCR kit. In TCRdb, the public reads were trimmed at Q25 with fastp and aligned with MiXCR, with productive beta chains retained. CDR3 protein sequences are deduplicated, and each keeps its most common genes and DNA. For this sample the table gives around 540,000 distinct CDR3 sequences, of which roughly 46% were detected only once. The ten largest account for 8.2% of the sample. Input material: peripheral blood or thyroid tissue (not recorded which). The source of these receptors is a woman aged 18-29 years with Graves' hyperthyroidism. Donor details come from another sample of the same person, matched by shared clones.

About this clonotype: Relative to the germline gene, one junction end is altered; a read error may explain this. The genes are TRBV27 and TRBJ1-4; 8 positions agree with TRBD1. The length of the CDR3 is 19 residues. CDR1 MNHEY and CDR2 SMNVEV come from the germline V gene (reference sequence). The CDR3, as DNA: TGTGCCAGCAGCTTATCGCCCTACCGGACAGGGTCAACTAATGAAAAACTGTTTTTT. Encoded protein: CASSLSPYRTGSTNEKLFF.

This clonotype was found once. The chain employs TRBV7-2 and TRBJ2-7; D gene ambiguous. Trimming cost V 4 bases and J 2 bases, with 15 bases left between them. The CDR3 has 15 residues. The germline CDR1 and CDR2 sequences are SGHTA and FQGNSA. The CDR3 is CASSSRGPDTYEQYF. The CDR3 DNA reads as TGTGCCAGCAGCTCCCGTGGGCCGGATACCTACGAGCAGTACTTC.

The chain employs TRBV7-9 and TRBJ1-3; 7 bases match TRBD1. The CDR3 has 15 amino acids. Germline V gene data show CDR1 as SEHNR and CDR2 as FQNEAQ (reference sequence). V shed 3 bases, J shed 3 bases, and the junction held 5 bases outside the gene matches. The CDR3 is CASSLVGTDGNTIYF. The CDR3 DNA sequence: TGTGCCAGCAGCTTGGTGGGGACAGATGGAAACACCATATATTTT.

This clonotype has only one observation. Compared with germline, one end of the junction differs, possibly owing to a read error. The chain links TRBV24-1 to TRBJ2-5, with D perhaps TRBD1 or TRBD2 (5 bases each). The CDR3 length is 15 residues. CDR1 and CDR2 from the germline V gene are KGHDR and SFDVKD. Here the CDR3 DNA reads TGTGCCAGCAGTGGGGACGCATGGTACCAAGAGACCCAGTACTTC. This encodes CASSGDAWYQETQYF.

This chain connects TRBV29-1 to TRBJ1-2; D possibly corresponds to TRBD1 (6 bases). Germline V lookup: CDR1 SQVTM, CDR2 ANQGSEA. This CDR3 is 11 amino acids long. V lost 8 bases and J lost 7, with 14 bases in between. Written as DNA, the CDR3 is TGCAGCTTCCGACAGGAAGGTGGCTACACCTTC. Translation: CSFRQEGGYTF.

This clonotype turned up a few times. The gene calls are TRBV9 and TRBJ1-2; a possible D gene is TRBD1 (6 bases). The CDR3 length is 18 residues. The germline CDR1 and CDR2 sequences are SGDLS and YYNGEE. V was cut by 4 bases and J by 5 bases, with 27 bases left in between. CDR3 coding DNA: TGTGCCAGCAGCCCCTCCGGACAGATGGCGGAATTAGGATATGGCTACACCTTC. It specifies CASSPSGQMAELGYGYTF.